The 8 T cell receptor beta chains below come from one sample, sequenced in a study of blood T cells in healthy people across ages. Combining a sample-barcoded 5' primer with a J-beta primer mix, a second PCR ran for roughly 6 to 12 cycles. MiXCR was run by TCRdb on the 5' RACE reads, yielding one entry per CDR3 protein. Altogether about 830,000 distinct CDR3 sequences are present, 58% being singletons, with the ten largest covering around 22%. Sequencing was carried out using blood. The source of these receptors is a man aged 25 to 45 in good health.

The V gene is TRBV7-2, the J gene TRBJ1-2; D perhaps matches TRBD1 (6 bases). Looked up from germline, CDR1 is SGHTA and CDR2 is FQGNSA. The CDR3 contains 14 residues. The V gene lost 2 bases and the J gene lost 4 bases, with 11 bases spanning the gap. The CDR3 coding sequence is TGTGCCAGCAGCTTAAGCGCAGGGGTCTATGGCTACACCTTC. It is translated as CASSLSAGVYGYTF. The whole variable domain, remainder taken from reference TRBV7-2 and TRBJ1-2, is GAGVSQSPSNKVTEKGKDVELRCDPISGHTALYWYRQSLGQGLEFLIYFQGNSAPDKSGLPSDRFSAERTGGSVSTLTIQRTQQEDSAVYLCASSLSAGVYGYTFGSGTRLTVV.

This clonotype has a handful of counts. A clone one base away is much larger, so this may be a read error. This chain uses TRBV7-2 with TRBJ1-5; no definite D call. CDR1 and CDR2 (germline): SGHTA, FQGNSA. V lost 1 base and J lost 2, with 3 bases in between. The length of the CDR3 is 13 residues. CDR3 coding DNA: TGTGCCAGCAGCTTAGAACGCAATCAGCCCCAGCATTTT. Translated: CASSLERNQPQHF. Full variable domain (remainder filled in from reference TRBV7-2 and TRBJ1-5): GAGVSQSPSNKVTEKGKDVELRCDPISGHTALYWYRQSLGQGLEFLIYFQGNSAPDKSGLPSDRFSAERTGGSVSTLTIQRTQQEDSAVYLCASSLERNQPQHFGDGTRLSIL.

V and J are TRBV6-2 or TRBV6-3 and TRBJ2-7, with D unresolved. The CDR3 runs 13 residues. V was trimmed by 1 base and J by 3 bases, leaving 7 bases between them. The germline V gene has CDR1 MNHEY and CDR2 SVGEGT. The CDR3 here is CASSYLLNYEQYF. The CDR3 nucleotides read TGTGCCAGCAGTTACTTGTTGAACTACGAGCAGTACTTC.

V gene TRBV12-3 or TRBV12-4 combines with J gene TRBJ1-6; D not resolved. Trimming stripped 7 bases from V and 9 bases from J, with 13 bases between. CDR3 length equals 13 residues. The DNA for the CDR3 is TGTGCCAGCACGCAGATGTTGGGTTCACCCCTCCACTTT. It yields the protein CASTQMLGSPLHF.

This chain uses TRBV12-3 or TRBV12-4 with TRBJ1-6; D unresolved. This CDR3 comprises 14 residues. The V gene lost 1 base and the J gene lost 6 bases, with 7 bases spanning the gap. CDR3 amino acids: CASSLGRGNSPLHF. CDR3 sequence (DNA): TGTGCCAGCAGTTTAGGCCGGGGTAATTCACCCCTCCACTTT.

The CDR3 protein is CATSVPTSGYNEQFF. The CDR3 DNA follows: TGTGCCACCAGTGTCCCGACTAGCGGTTACAATGAGCAGTTCTTC. The chain links TRBV24-1 to TRBJ2-1, with 9 bases lining up with TRBD2. The J segment lost 4 bases and the V segment lost 5 bases, leaving 5 bases of the junction unmatched. The CDR3 spans 15 residues. Germline CDR1 KGHDR, CDR2 SFDVKD.

V gene TRBV15 combines with J gene TRBJ2-5, with D possibly being TRBD1 (5 bases). The better agreement between TRBJ2-7 and the DNA end casts doubt on the J call. Germline CDR1 is LNHNV and CDR2 is YYDKDF (reference sequence). The CDR3 contains 14 residues. Here the CDR3 DNA reads TGTGCCACCAGCAGAGATGCCAGGGTCAACGAGCAGTACTTC. Translated: CATSRDARVNEQYF.

This chain connects TRBV19 to TRBJ1-5, with TRBD1 identical over 7 bases. V lost 5 bases, J lost 2 bases, and 6 bases stayed unmatched. Germline lookup yields CDR1 LNHDA and CDR2 SQIVND (reference sequence). CDR3 length: 15 amino acids. CDR3 in DNA: TGTGCCAGTAGTCAAGGGACAGCGCGCAATCAGCCCCAGCATTTT. Its translation is CASSQGTARNQPQHF.